This passage covers 25 T cell receptor beta chains from one sample sequenced in a study of T cell repertoires in cytomegalovirus infection. Each CDR3 protein is one row after TCRdb ran MiXCR on the reads. Of around 630,000 distinct CDR3 sequences listed, 20% to 25% are singletons. The specimen was CD8+ T cells from PBMCs. The receptors stem from a human donor in good health (CMV status not recorded). Some clones in this sample may be carry-over from other donors' samples.

This clonotype was recorded a few times. V gene TRBV7-9 combines with J gene TRBJ2-3; a weak D match, TRBD2 (6 bases). This CDR3 region has 16 residues. Germline values: CDR1 SEHNR, CDR2 FQNEAQ (reference sequence). Trimming shortened V by 1 base and J by 2 bases, and 13 bases separated the two germline ends. The CDR3 DNA sequence: TGTGCCAGCAGCTTAGACGCAGGGACTCTCACAGATACGCAGTATTTT. It is translated as CASSLDAGTLTDTQYF.

This clonotype was seen a few times. The chain combines TRBV28 with TRBJ2-2; D is unclear. Trimming left V 3 bases short and J 7 bases short, with 12 bases between. CDR3 length equals 14 residues. Germline CDR1 and CDR2: MDHEN and SYDVKM. CDR3: CASSFLAMGGELFF. DNA of the CDR3: TGTGCCAGCAGTTTCCTGGCAATGGGCGGGGAGCTGTTTTTT. Variable domain in full (rest from reference TRBV28 and TRBJ2-2): DVKVTQSSRYLVKRTGEKVFLECVQDMDHENMFWYRQDPGLGLRLIYFSYDVKMKEKGDIPEGYSVSREKKERFSLILESASTNQTSMYLCASSFLAMGGELFFGEGSRLTVL.

The gene calls are TRBV14 and TRBJ2-5; D unclear. The CDR3 has 13 amino acids. Deletions cut 2 bases from V and 5 bases from J, with 9 bases between. Per the germline V gene, CDR1 is SGHDN and CDR2 is FVKESK. This CDR3 reads CASSQLSWETQYF. CDR3 nucleotides: TGTGCCAGCAGCCAACTATCATGGGAGACCCAGTACTTC.

This clonotype has more than one count but fewer than ten. The chain links TRBV7-9 to TRBJ2-5; the D is unclear. The V gene lost 4 bases and the J gene lost 5 bases, with 17 bases spanning the gap. The germline CDR1 and CDR2 sequences are SEHNR and FQNEAQ (reference sequence). The CDR3 contains 15 residues. The CDR3 protein is CASSSPRIVRETQYF. In DNA form, the CDR3 reads TGTGCCAGCAGCTCCCCTAGAATCGTTCGGGAGACCCAGTACTTC.

This clonotype occurred a few times. The chain employs TRBV4-2 and TRBJ2-4; weak D call: TRBD2 (7 bases). Between the trimmed V and J ends, which lost 3 bases and 1 base, there was a span of 25 bases. Germline V CDR1 and CDR2: LGHNA, YNFKEQ. This CDR3 is built from 20 residues. CDR3 in DNA: TGTGCCAGCAGCCATTTCAACGGGGGCGCGGGAGAGATGGCCAAAAACATTCAGTACTTC. This gives the protein CASSHFNGGAGEMAKNIQYF.

This clonotype was counted a few times. The CDR3 DNA is TGCAGTGCTAGAAGATCGCGGGGGGTAACCACAGATACGCAGTATTTT. It codes for CSARRSRGVTTDTQYF. The chain combines TRBV20-1 with TRBJ2-3; 8 bases align to TRBD2. In germline, CDR1 is DFQATT, CDR2 SNEGSKA (reference sequence). The CDR3 spans 16 residues. V was pared by 2 bases and J by 2 bases, with 9 bases of the junction left unmatched.

V is TRBV12-5 and J is TRBJ2-3; no clear D. The V gene lost 7 bases and the J gene lost 1 base, with 6 bases spanning the gap. The CDR3 runs to 12 residues. Per germline, CDR1 LGHNT and CDR2 FRNRAP. In DNA form, the CDR3 reads TGTGCTAGTGTCAGCGGCACAGATACGCAGTATTTT. Translating it yields CASVSGTDTQYF.

CDR3 sequence reads: CASNGYNQPQHF. In DNA, the CDR3 is TGTGCCAGCAACGGGTACAATCAGCCCCAGCATTTT. V and J are TRBV6-5 and TRBJ1-5; the D is unclear. The V end was cut by 7 bases, the J end by 3 bases, with 7 bases between. The CDR3 covers 12 residues. Germline-derived CDR1 and CDR2 are MNHEY and SVGAGI.

The gene calls are TRBV3-1 and TRBJ2-3; TRBD2 is a possible D gene (7 bases). Germline CDR1 LGHDT, CDR2 YNNKEL (reference sequence). This CDR3 spans 18 amino acids. V was cut by 3 bases and J by 0 bases, with 19 bases left in between. In DNA form, the CDR3 reads TGTGCCAGCAGCCAGGCCGGCGGGGGCGGACCTAGCACAGATACGCAGTATTTT. Protein sequence: CASSQAGGGGPSTDTQYF.

This clonotype was seen a handful of times. This rearrangement joins TRBV28 to TRBJ2-5, with D hard to call. The CDR3 totals 13 residues. Germline V gene lookup returns CDR1 MDHEN and CDR2 SYDVKM. Deletions cut 8 bases from V and 0 bases from J, with 10 bases between. The CDR3 DNA follows: TGTGCCAGCCGACCTGCGTACCAAGAGACCCAGTACTTC. This translates into CASRPAYQETQYF.

This chain uses TRBV25-1 with TRBJ1-2; D unresolved. Germline V gene lookup returns CDR1 MGHDK and CDR2 SYGVNS. Trimming removed 6 bases from V and 3 bases from J, with 2 bases in between. There are 10 residues in the CDR3. The CDR3 is CASSYYGYTF. The CDR3 region has the DNA TGTGCCAGCAGCTACTATGGCTACACCTTC.

Concerning this clonotype itself: This could be a read error, since a much larger clone is one nucleotide away. V gene TRBV7-6 combines with J gene TRBJ2-1; the D gene is possibly TRBD1 (5 bases). There are 14 residues in the CDR3. The germline gives CDR1 SGHVS, CDR2 FNYEAQ. The CDR3 protein is CTSSSQGIGNEQFF. CDR3 nucleotide sequence: TGTACCAGCAGTTCCCAGGGAATTGGAAATGAGCAGTTCTTC.

Comments on this clonotype: A far larger clone is one base from this, pointing to a likely read error. The chain is built from TRBV12-3 or TRBV12-4 and TRBJ1-2; possibly TRBD1 for D (6 bases). The CDR3 sequence is 14 residues long. The CDR3 sequence: CANSPGHPLYGYTF. CDR3 DNA: TGTGCCAACAGTCCGGGACACCCACTCTATGGCTACACCTTC.

This clonotype has ten or more counts. The chain combines TRBV12-3 or TRBV12-4 with TRBJ1-3, with D uncertain. Trimming removed 1 base from V and 0 bases from J, with 7 bases in between. The CDR3 runs to 15 residues. Written as DNA, the CDR3 is TGTGCCAGCAGTTTAGACGCCGGCTCTGGAAACACCATATATTTT. Encoded protein: CASSLDAGSGNTIYF.

This clonotype appeared a few times. The V gene is TRBV19, the J gene TRBJ2-3; the D gene could be TRBD1 or TRBD2 (5 bases each). The germline V gene has CDR1 LNHDA and CDR2 SQIVND (reference sequence). The V end was cut by 5 bases, the J end by 3 bases, with 9 bases between. The CDR3 runs to 13 residues. This chain's CDR3 is CASSGGTTDTQYF. CDR3 in DNA: TGTGCCAGTAGTGGGGGAACGACAGATACGCAGTATTTT.

This clonotype has more than one count but fewer than ten. This rearrangement joins TRBV9 to TRBJ1-1, with TRBD1 as a possible D gene (5 bases). Germline loops: CDR1 SGDLS, CDR2 YYNGEE. The CDR3 is 14 amino acids. V dropped 0 bases and J dropped 8 bases, with 14 bases sitting between them. The CDR3 is CASSVGLRGAEAFF. CDR3 in DNA: TGTGCCAGCAGCGTAGGATTGAGGGGTGCCGAAGCTTTCTTT.

This clonotype was observed a few times. The V gene is TRBV6-2 or TRBV6-3, the J gene TRBJ2-1; D may be TRBD1 (6 bases). Germline V lookup: CDR1 MNHEY, CDR2 SVGEGT. Trimming removed 0 bases at V and 7 bases at J, with 16 bases between. This CDR3 contains 16 residues. CDR3 sequence (DNA): TGTGCCAGCAGTTACTCTTGGCCAGGGGCTGGAAATGAGCAGTTCTTC. Protein sequence: CASSYSWPGAGNEQFF.

This clonotype was seen just once. The CDR3 region has the DNA TGTGCCGGAGGGACAGCCTCTAGCACAGATACGCAGTATTTT. It specifies CAGGTASSTDTQYF. The rearrangement joins TRBV2 to TRBJ2-3; maybe TRBD1 (7 bases). The CDR3 runs to 14 residues. The germline V gene encodes CDR1 SNHLY and CDR2 FYNNEI. V dropped 11 bases and J dropped 0 bases, with 15 bases sitting between them.

The gene calls are TRBV7-6 and TRBJ2-3, with a weak D call TRBD2 (6 bases). The germline V gene has CDR1 SGHVS and CDR2 FNYEAQ. This CDR3 spans 14 amino acids. V lost 5 bases, J lost 5 bases, and 14 bases lay in between. CDR3 protein: CASSQDWGGDTQYF. DNA of the CDR3: TGTGCCAGCAGCCAAGATTGGGGAGGAGATACGCAGTATTTT.

This clonotype was counted ten times or more. V is TRBV12-3 or TRBV12-4 and J is TRBJ1-1; perhaps TRBD1 as D (5 bases). V was pared by 10 bases and J by 4 bases, with 16 bases between. CDR3 size: 13 residues. The CDR3 loop is CATFEGRATEAFF. The CDR3 nucleotides are TGTGCCACCTTTGAGGGGAGGGCCACTGAAGCTTTCTTT.

CDR3 residues: CASSDRDRGGYGYTF. The CDR3 DNA follows: TGTGCCAGCAGCGACCGGGACAGGGGCGGCTATGGCTACACCTTC. V gene TRBV7-6 combines with J gene TRBJ1-2; TRBD1 agrees at 10 bases. Per the germline V gene, CDR1 is SGHVS and CDR2 is FNYEAQ. The CDR3 loop spans 15 amino acids. Trimming cost V 5 bases and J 4 bases; bases outside gene matches: 7.

This clonotype occurred many times. This chain joins TRBV19 and TRBJ1-2, with 11 bases lining up with TRBD1. The J segment lost 4 bases and the V segment lost 9 bases, leaving 7 bases of the junction unmatched. The CDR3 is 14 residues long. Per germline, CDR1 LNHDA and CDR2 SQIVND (reference sequence). CDR3 DNA: TGTGCCAGCAGCCCCGGGACAGGGGGCTATGGCTACACCTTC. It codes for CASSPGTGGYGYTF.

This clonotype was seen only a few times. The chain recombines TRBV19 with TRBJ1-1; D may be TRBD1 (6 bases). Germline CDR1 reads LNHDA; CDR2 reads SQIVND (reference sequence). Trimming took 7 bases from V and 0 from J, leaving 18 bases between them. The CDR3 spans 16 residues. CDR3 in amino acids: CASTRGALSMNTEAFF. DNA for the CDR3: TGTGCCAGTACGCGGGGGGCCCTATCCATGAACACTGAAGCTTTCTTT.

A few counts support this clonotype. This chain connects TRBV6-2 or TRBV6-3 to TRBJ1-2; D unresolved. Germline lookup yields CDR1 MNHEY and CDR2 SVGEGT. V lost 6 bases, J lost 4 bases, and 15 bases lay in between. This CDR3 contains 14 residues. The CDR3 nucleotides read TGTGCCAGCAGATCCCAGGCAGGACGCTATGGCTACACCTTC. Its protein product is CASRSQAGRYGYTF.

This clonotype was picked up a small number of times. The V call is TRBV4-1, the J call TRBJ1-6; the D gene is possibly TRBD1 (5 bases). Between the trimmed V and J ends, which lost 4 bases and 6 bases, there was a span of 10 bases. In germline, CDR1 is MGHRA, CDR2 YSYEKL. This CDR3 is 14 amino acids long. This CDR3 reads CASSPGLLNSPLHF. Written as DNA, the CDR3 is TGCGCCAGCAGCCCAGGGTTACTTAATTCACCCCTCCACTTT.